The clone carrying this TCR beta chain was observed a few times. The data originate from a study of blood T cell repertoires in COVID-19. Study summary: T cells, B-cell-depleted T cells, or PBMCs provided the cDNA or gDNA that served as material.

Clones were sequenced by immunoSEQ multiplex PCR, and TCRdb holds only the in-frame ones, with some missing. The data contain 200,000 to 250,000 clones, around 89% of them singletons. All enrollees were roughly 18 to 89 years old and from roughly 26 US areas. Exposed participants encountered a COVID-19 case during the 2 weeks preceding study entry. V was pared by 4 bases and J by 13 bases, with 10 bases of the junction left unmatched. CDR3 length equals 15 residues. CDR1 and CDR2 from the germline V gene are SGHKS and YYEKEE (reference sequence). The chain links TRBV5-5 to TRBJ1-6; 11 bases match TRBD1. The TCR was taken from a man aged 45 to 65 who had been exposed to COVID-19. Sequencing was performed on PBMCs or T cells enriched from blood (not recorded which). Here the CDR3 reads CASSGRTGGFWPLHF. The CDR3 DNA reads TGTGCCAGCAGCGGGAGGACAGGGGGCTTCTGGCCCCTCCACTTT.